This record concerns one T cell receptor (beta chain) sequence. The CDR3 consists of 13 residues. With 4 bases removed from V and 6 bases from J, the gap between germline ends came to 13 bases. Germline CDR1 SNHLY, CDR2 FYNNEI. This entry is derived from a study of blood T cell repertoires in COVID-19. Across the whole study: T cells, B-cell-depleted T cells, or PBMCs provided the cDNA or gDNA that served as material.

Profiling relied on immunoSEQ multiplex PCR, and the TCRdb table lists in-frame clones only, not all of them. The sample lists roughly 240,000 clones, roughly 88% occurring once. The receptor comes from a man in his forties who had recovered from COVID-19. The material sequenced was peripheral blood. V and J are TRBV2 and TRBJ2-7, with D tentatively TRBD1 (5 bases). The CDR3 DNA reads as TGTGCCAGCAGTGCGGTCAGGGCGAGCGAGCAGTACTTC. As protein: CASSAVRASEQYF.